This T cell receptor beta chain was sequenced for a study of cytomegalovirus exposure and HLA in healthy donors. PCR used 60 Vbeta primers and 13 Jbeta primers. TCRdb's table, derived via immunoSEQ multiplex PCR, lists solely in-frame clones and lacks some. This table holds some 190,000 clones, more than 85% found once. Study-level findings and limits: Later findings reportedly placed an Asian-associated ancestry cluster below the approximately 670-donor mean for N-insertions.

The CDR3 length is 13 residues. V dropped 6 bases and J dropped 6 bases, with 14 bases sitting between them. Germline V gene lookup returns CDR1 MNHEY and CDR2 SVGAGI. Each donor was healthy, and each was a bone marrow donor. With regard to this clone: The antigen remains undetermined.

This TCR came from a woman between 18 and 29 years old in good health and CMV-seronegative. The chain uses TRBV6-5 and TRBJ1-1, with a tentative D call TRBD1 (6 bases). The sequencing input was PBMCs. CDR3 in DNA: TGTGCCAGCAGGCAGGGGCAGGAAGCTGAAGCTTTCTTT. This translates into CASRQGQEAEAFF.